This T cell receptor beta chain derives from a study of CD8+ T cells in alopecia areata. J lost 0 bases, V lost 6 bases, and 5 bases had no gene match. This CDR3 contains 16 residues. Germline CDR1 and CDR2: SNHLY and FYNNEI. Extracted RNA was reverse transcribed, and the resulting cDNA served as sequencing template. Generated by immunoSEQ multiplex PCR, the TCRdb table keeps only in-frame clones and is missing some. The table records over 100,000 clones, approximately 49% of them present only once. The sequenced sample was CD8+ T cells sorted from blood, obtained at week 0. This receptor was identified in a human donor with alopecia areata. This sequence joins TRBV2 and TRBJ2-1; TRBD2 agrees at 10 bases. CDR3 sequence reads: CASRLAGVYSYNEQFF. In DNA form, the CDR3 reads TGTGCCAGCAGGCTAGCGGGGGTATACTCCTACAATGAGCAGTTCTTC.